The sequence of this T cell receptor beta chain was determined in a study of cytomegalovirus exposure and HLA in healthy donors. Study in general: HLA-typed donors contributed 80 million or so unique TCRs, which were held in an early data release.

Concerning this clone: Its antigen is not known.

Trimming removed 4 bases from V and 0 bases from J, with 12 bases in between. CDR3 length: 15 amino acids. Germline loops: CDR1 MDHEN, CDR2 SYDVKM. The PCR used 60 Vbeta and 13 Jbeta primers. Source study methods: Around 10 million of the 75 million to 95 million unique TCR beta chains counted in a later analysis were shared. Clones were read by immunoSEQ multiplex PCR, and TCRdb kept only the in-frame ones, dropping some. That table gives V, J and clone size, and the DNA gave D and trimming. The repertoire includes roughly 130,000 clones, around 77% of them detected once, and 4.5% to 5.5% sits in the top ten. Study-level findings and limits: Later, an analysis found that common viral pathogens appeared to be linked with several of the most significant clusters. Likely technical artifact: a cluster of highly shared sequence variants.

The receptor's source is a man under 40 in good health and CMV-seronegative. The source material was PBMCs. This rearrangement joins TRBV28 to TRBJ1-2; D is undetermined. CDR3 DNA: TGTGCCAGCAGTTCTCTCGTGTTTTCTAACTATGGCTACACCTTC. It yields the protein CASSSLVFSNYGYTF.